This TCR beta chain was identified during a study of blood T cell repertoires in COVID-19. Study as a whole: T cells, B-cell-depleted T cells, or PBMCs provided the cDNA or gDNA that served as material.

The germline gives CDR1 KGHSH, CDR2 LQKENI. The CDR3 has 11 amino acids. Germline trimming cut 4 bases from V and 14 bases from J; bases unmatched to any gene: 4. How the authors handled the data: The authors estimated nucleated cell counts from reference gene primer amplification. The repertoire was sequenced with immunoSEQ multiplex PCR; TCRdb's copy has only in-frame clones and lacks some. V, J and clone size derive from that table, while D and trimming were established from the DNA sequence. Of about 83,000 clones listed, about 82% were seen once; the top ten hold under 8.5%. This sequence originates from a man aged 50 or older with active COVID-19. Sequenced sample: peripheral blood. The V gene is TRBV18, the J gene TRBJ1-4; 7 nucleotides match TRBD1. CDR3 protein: CASSQGTDLFF. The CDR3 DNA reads TGTGCCAGCTCACAGGGGACAGACCTGTTTTTT.